The 9 T cell receptor beta chains below come from one sample, sequenced in a study of metastatic and nonmetastatic thyroid tumors. All patients were treatment-naive before thyroid surgery. TCRdb re-called the PCR reads via MiXCR. This table has more than 10,000 clones, 21% appearing once. The specimen was adjacent normal tissue. Receptors originate from a female donor with papillary thyroid cancer or a benign thyroid nodule (not recorded which). Some clones in this sample may be carry-over from other donors' samples.

In its sample, this clone was seen many times. The rearrangement joins TRBV5-1 to TRBJ1-2; 11 nucleotides agree with TRBD1. The CDR3 has 15 amino acids. Germline-derived CDR1 and CDR2 are SGHRS and YFSETQ. Unmatched junction bases numbered 9, after V lost 4 bases and J lost 7 bases. CDR3 region: CASSPNGQGARGYTF. The CDR3 nucleotides are TGCGCCAGCAGCCCAAACGGACAGGGGGCTCGTGGCTACACCTTC.

This clone is labeled medium-sized. The chain combines TRBV6-2 or TRBV6-3 with TRBJ2-1; D is undetermined. The V gene's germline CDR1 is MNHEY and CDR2 SVGEGT. V lost 7 bases to trimming and J lost 13 bases, with 20 bases between them. The CDR3 has 13 residues. The CDR3 protein is CASTNFKTDLQFF. The CDR3 nucleotides read TGTGCCAGCACGAACTTTAAGACCGATCTTCAGTTCTTC.

This clone is medium-sized within its sample. This chain connects TRBV6-1 to TRBJ2-3; 10 nucleotides agree with TRBD2. The CDR3 has 14 residues. Per germline, CDR1 MNHNS and CDR2 SASEGT. With 2 bases clipped from V and 6 bases from J, the junction kept 2 bases outside the gene matches. This CDR3 reads CASSESGREDTQYF. DNA for the CDR3: TGTGCCAGCAGTGAAAGCGGGAGGGAGGATACGCAGTATTTT.

In its sample, this clone was seen a few times. Here the CDR3 DNA reads TGCAGTGCTAGAGACAGGGCCTTAACTGAAGCTTTCTTT. This codes for CSARDRALTEAFF. V gene TRBV20-1 combines with J gene TRBJ1-1; tentatively, D is TRBD1 (5 bases). This CDR3 has 13 residues. Germline V gene lookup returns CDR1 DFQATT and CDR2 SNEGSKA (reference sequence). V was pared by 0 bases and J by 5 bases, with 10 bases between.

This clone was seen many times. A single base separates this from a much larger clone, so it may be a read error. This chain connects TRBV5-1 to TRBJ1-1; possible D gene TRBD1, 5 bases. The CDR3 loop spans 12 amino acids. Germline CDR1 is SGHRS and CDR2 is YFSETQ. V lost 4 bases and J lost 11, with 15 bases in between. The CDR3 here is CASSLDGGAAFF. The CDR3 DNA reads TGCGCCAGCAGCCTTGACGGGGGAGCGGCTTTCTTT. The full variable domain, with the rest looked up from reference TRBV5-1 and TRBJ1-1, is KAGVTQTPRYLIKTRGQQVTLSCSPISGHRSVSWYQQTPGQGLQFLFEYFSETQRNKGNFPGRFSGRQFSNSRSEMNVSTLELGDSALYLCASSLDGGAAFFGQGTRLTVV.

This clone qualifies as medium-sized. This chain uses TRBV2 with TRBJ1-1; D unclear. Germline CDR1 and CDR2: SNHLY and FYNNEI. Trimming left V 7 bases short and J 5 bases short, with 14 bases between. CDR3 size: 13 residues. CDR3 sequence (DNA): TGTGCCAGCATCAGGCGGGAAGTGACTGAAGCTTTCTTT. Its translation: CASIRREVTEAFF.

This sequence joins TRBV30 and TRBJ1-2; D not certain. This CDR3 is built from 11 residues. Germline-derived CDR1 and CDR2 are GTSNPN and SVGIG (reference sequence). Deletions cut 7 bases from V and 4 bases from J, with 10 bases between. CDR3 protein: CAYSRGYGYTF. In DNA, the CDR3 is TGTGCCTACTCGAGAGGCTATGGCTACACCTTC.

The CDR3 DNA sequence: TGCAGTGCTAGCCCTCGGACAGGGCAAGATCGCTACACCTTC. Amino acids: CSASPRTGQDRYTF. The V call is TRBV20-1, the J call TRBJ1-2; TRBD1 matches 8 bases. CDR3 length: 14 residues. The germline V gene has CDR1 DFQATT and CDR2 SNEGSKA (reference sequence). The V gene end was trimmed by 3 bases and the J gene end by 9 bases; junction bases not matched to a gene: 12.

This clone was observed a few times. A read error may account for a junction end that differs from germline. The rearrangement links TRBV6-1 to TRBJ2-5, with D hard to call. The CDR3 loop spans 14 amino acids. Germline V CDR1 and CDR2: MNHNS, SASEGT. CDR3 amino acids: CASTRSSQQEAQYF. The CDR3 DNA reads TGTGCCAGCACCAGGAGTTCGCAACAAGAGGCCCAGTACTTC.